This passage covers 13 T cell receptor beta chains from one sample sequenced in a study of Ad26.COV2.S vaccination and SARS-CoV-2 variants. Specified treatment: roughly 18 received Ad26.COV2.S at low or high dose, single or two shots; several received placebo; per-sample allocation not given. Each sample was drawn 63 days after the first injection (of vaccine or placebo). Repertoires were generated with immunoSEQ multiplex PCR, while TCRdb's copy carries only in-frame clones and drops some. Of fewer than 400,000 clones in the sample, approximately 91% were seen once. The sequencing here drew on peripheral blood, taken in a trial of Ad26.COV2.S vaccine versus placebo. Receptors originate from a person aged 18 to 65 who received the Ad26.COV2.S COVID-19 vaccine or a placebo.

The rearrangement uses TRBV7-2 and TRBJ1-2, with 10 positions matching TRBD1. Germline V gene sequence: CDR1 SGHTA, CDR2 FQGNSA. V lost 5 bases and J lost 4; bases outside the gene matches: 10. CDR3 length equals 16 residues. The CDR3 here is CASSAGTGAHSYGYTF. CDR3 coding DNA: TGTGCCAGCAGCGCAGGGACAGGGGCCCACTCCTATGGCTACACCTTC.

This clone has only one observation. The V and J genes are TRBV5-5 and TRBJ2-7; D gene uncertain. Trimming left V 0 bases short and J 0 bases short, with 10 bases between. CDR3 length: 15 amino acids. Germline V gene sequence: CDR1 SGHKS, CDR2 YYEKEE (reference sequence). CDR3 nucleotides: TGTGCCAGCAGCTTGGTACCGCCGGTCTCCTACGAGCAGTACTTC. Translated: CASSLVPPVSYEQYF.

The rearrangement uses TRBV3-1 (or the pseudogene TRBV3-2) and TRBJ1-6, with D unclear. The CDR3 contains 15 residues. The germline CDR1 and CDR2 sequences are LGHDT and YNNKEL (reference sequence). V lost 4 bases and J 0 bases, leaving 7 bases between the germline ends. The CDR3 sequence: CASSRIRSYNSPLHF. The CDR3 bases are TGTGCCAGCAGCCGAATCCGCTCCTATAATTCACCCCTCCACTTT.

This clone was picked up many times. The V and J genes are TRBV5-1 and TRBJ2-1, with 7 bases lining up with TRBD2. The germline CDR1 and CDR2 sequences are SGHRS and YFSETQ. V was clipped by 4 bases and J by 8 bases; unmatched bases: 12. This CDR3 is 15 amino acids long. The CDR3 DNA reads TGCGCCAGCAGCCGGGGCGGGGGACTGGGTTATGAGCAGTTCTTC. Translating gives CASSRGGGLGYEQFF.

V gene TRBV9 combines with J gene TRBJ2-1, with a possible D match to TRBD1 (6 bases). V was shortened by 4 bases and J by 1 base, with 9 bases between the two germline ends. The CDR3 contains 14 residues. Looked up from germline, CDR1 is SGDLS and CDR2 is YYNGEE. CDR3 in DNA: TGTGCCAGCAGCCCAGGGGTGTCCTACAATGAGCAGTTCTTC. It codes for CASSPGVSYNEQFF.

In its sample, this clone was seen once. V is TRBV29-1 and J is TRBJ1-4; maybe TRBD1 (6 bases). The CDR3 has 14 residues. V lost 6 bases and J 6 bases, leaving 17 bases between the germline ends. Germline CDR1 reads SQVTM; CDR2 reads ANQGSEA. The chain's CDR3 is CSVYNRDIDEKLFF. As DNA, the CDR3 is TGCAGCGTATATAACAGGGACATAGATGAAAAACTGTTTTTT.

V usage is TRBV3-1 (or the pseudogene TRBV3-2) and J usage is TRBJ1-1; the D gene is possibly TRBD1 (5 bases). Germline assignment: CDR1 LGHDT and CDR2 YNNKEL (reference sequence). The CDR3 is made up of 14 amino acids. V lost 6 bases to trimming and J lost 3 bases, with 14 bases between them. The chain's CDR3 is CASRRPGRDTEAFF. The DNA for the CDR3 is TGTGCCAGCAGGCGACCGGGACGGGACACTGAAGCTTTCTTT.

The V and J genes are TRBV30 and TRBJ2-3, with D possibly being TRBD2 (7 bases). Trimming stripped 0 bases from V and 2 bases from J, with 12 bases between. This CDR3 contains 15 residues. Looked up from germline, CDR1 is GTSNPN and CDR2 is SVGIG (reference sequence). The chain's CDR3 is CAWSVGGRVTDTQYF. The DNA of the CDR3 is TGTGCCTGGAGTGTAGGGGGGAGGGTCACAGATACGCAGTATTTT.

The gene calls are TRBV5-1 and TRBJ1-5, with 7 bases matching TRBD1. Germline lookup yields CDR1 SGHRS and CDR2 YFSETQ. V lost 4 bases to trimming and J lost 10 bases; unmatched junction nucleotides: 8. The CDR3 totals 13 residues. The CDR3 sequence is CASSETGLEPQHF. Written as DNA, the CDR3 is TGCGCCAGCAGCGAGACAGGGTTGGAACCCCAGCATTTT.

The CDR3 region is CASSLGAGDYGYTF. The CDR3 DNA is TGTGCCAGCAGCTTAGGCGCAGGGGACTATGGCTACACCTTC. The chain joins TRBV11-2 to TRBJ1-2; D might be TRBD1 (6 bases). Germline V gene sequence: CDR1 SGHAT, CDR2 FQNNGV. This CDR3 is 14 amino acids long. V dropped 1 base and J dropped 3 bases, with 9 bases sitting between them. Supplemented by reference TRBV11-2 and TRBJ1-2, the full variable domain reads EAGVAQSPRYKIIEKRQSVAFWCNPISGHATLYWYQQILGQGPKLLIQFQNNGVVDDSQLPKDRFSAERLKGVDSTLKIQPAKLEDSAVYLCASSLGAGDYGYTFGSGTRLTVV.

The genes are TRBV3-1 (or the pseudogene TRBV3-2) and TRBJ2-2, with D possibly being TRBD2 (5 bases). The length of the CDR3 is 16 residues. The germline V gene has CDR1 LGHDT and CDR2 YNNKEL (reference sequence). V was cut by 0 bases and J by 0 bases, with 8 bases left in between. CDR3 sequence reads: CASSQDPGANTGELFF. The CDR3 bases are TGTGCCAGCAGCCAAGATCCCGGGGCGAACACCGGGGAGCTGTTTTTT.

V is TRBV28 and J is TRBJ2-7, with 10 bases matching TRBD2. Germline V gene lookup returns CDR1 MDHEN and CDR2 SYDVKM. Trimming at V came to 4 bases and at J to 3 bases, leaving 3 bases not matched to a gene. CDR3 length: 14 amino acids. The CDR3 nucleotides are TGTGCCAGCAGTTCCCGGACTAGCGGCTACGAGCAGTACTTC. It translates to CASSSRTSGYEQYF.

The V call is TRBV6-1, the J call TRBJ2-5; TRBD1 is a possible D gene (5 bases). Trimming pared 2 bases from V and 2 bases from J, leaving 15 bases between. CDR3 length equals 16 residues. Germline V gene data show CDR1 as MNHNS and CDR2 as SASEGT. CDR3 DNA sequence: TGTGCCAGCAGTGAATGGGGCAGGGCAACACAAGAGACCCAGTACTTC. Its translation: CASSEWGRATQETQYF.